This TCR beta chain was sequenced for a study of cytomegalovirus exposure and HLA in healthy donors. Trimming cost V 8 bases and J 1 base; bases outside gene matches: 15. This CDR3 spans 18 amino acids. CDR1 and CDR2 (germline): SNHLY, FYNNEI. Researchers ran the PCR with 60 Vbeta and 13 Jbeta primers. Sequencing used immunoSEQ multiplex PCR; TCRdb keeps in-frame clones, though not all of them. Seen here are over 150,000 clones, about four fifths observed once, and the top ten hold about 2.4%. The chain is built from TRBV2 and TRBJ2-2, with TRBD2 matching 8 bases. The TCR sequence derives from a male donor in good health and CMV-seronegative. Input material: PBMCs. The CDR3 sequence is CASFGGLRGARNTGELFF. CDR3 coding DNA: TGTGCCAGCTTTGGGGGCTTGCGGGGGGCCAGGAACACCGGGGAGCTGTTTTTT.